This TCR beta chain stems from a study of T cell responses to AZD1222 COVID-19 vaccine. This clone has only a few counts. No antigen is known for it. Libraries were prepared by immunoSEQ multiplex PCR; TCRdb keeps only in-frame clonotypes and omits some of them. The table lists tens of thousands of clones, about four fifths of them singletons. Germline lookup yields CDR1 MNHEY and CDR2 SVGAGI. This CDR3 contains 15 residues. V was pared by 10 bases and J by 6 bases, with 23 bases between. Overall study results and limits: Among spike-specific TCRs, nearly half reportedly target unmutated variant regions. Only 5 or 6 people who got AZD1222 tested seropositive at baseline. In a largely white British group with more females than males, clonal diversity was possibly underestimated.

This clonotype originated in an adult who received the AZD1222 COVID-19 vaccine. The rearrangement links TRBV6-5 to TRBJ2-3; a possible D gene is TRBD2 (5 bases). The sample in question was peripheral blood, obtained 28 days after the second AZD1222 dose. The chain's CDR3 is CAIRDRDSPSDTQYF. CDR3 bases: TGTGCCATTAGAGACCGGGATTCTCCTTCGGATACGCAGTATTTT.